The 21 T cell receptor beta chains listed next were all sequenced from one sample in a study of regulatory T cells in long-lasting Graves disease. With iRepertoire HTBI primers and Arm-PCR of CDR3 regions, TCR beta libraries were built. TCRdb processed the multiplex PCR reads anew with MiXCR; each CDR3 protein has one entry. The table includes about 440,000 distinct CDR3 sequences, around 15% detected once. The time point is: newly diagnosed GD, antithyroid drugs for less than 3 months. RNA extracted from PBMCs served as the sequencing template. This sample also belongs to another study, concerning T cells in Graves' hyperthyroidism and ophthalmopathy.

This material consisted of peripheral blood mononuclear cells (PBMCs), taken at new diagnosis, from a patient treated with antithyroid drugs. The receptors were gathered from a young woman with Graves disease.

This clonotype was seen at least ten times. This chain joins TRBV30 and TRBJ1-2, with D perhaps matching TRBD1 (5 bases). CDR1 is GTSNPN and CDR2 is SVGIG in the germline V gene (reference sequence). Trimming cost V 2 bases and J 5 bases, with 9 bases left between them. The CDR3 has 12 amino acids. CDR3 DNA: TGTGCCTGGAGTCGCAGGGATTATGGCTACACCTTC. This encodes CAWSRRDYGYTF.

Concerning this clonotype itself: A far larger clone is one base from this, pointing to a likely read error. The chain employs TRBV11-3 and TRBJ1-3; 8 positions agree with TRBD1. Germline V CDR1 and CDR2: SGHNT, YENEEA. The V and J ends lost 5 bases and 0 bases, in that order; junction bases with no gene match: 3. The length of the CDR3 is 15 residues. CDR3 coding DNA: TGTGCCAGCAGCGTCGGACAGGGCTCTGGAAACACCATATATTTT. Translated: CASSVGQGSGNTIYF.

The table lists this clonotype with a few counts. The chain joins TRBV7-9 to TRBJ2-7, with 7 bases fitting TRBD1. Looked up from germline, CDR1 is SEHNR and CDR2 is FQNEAQ (reference sequence). V lost 2 bases to trimming and J lost 2 bases; unmatched junction nucleotides: 3. This CDR3 contains 14 residues. CDR3 nucleotides: TGTGCCAGCAGCTTAAGGGGGCCCACCTACGAGCAGTACTTC. It specifies CASSLRGPTYEQYF.

This chain uses TRBV5-5 with TRBJ1-1; TRBD1 aligns across 7 bases. J lost 0 bases, V lost 0 bases, and 5 bases had no gene match. Germline values: CDR1 SGHKS, CDR2 YYEKEE (reference sequence). CDR3 length: 16 residues. CDR3 bases: TGTGCCAGCAGCTTGGCGCCGGGACAGTTGAACACTGAAGCTTTCTTT. This translates into CASSLAPGQLNTEAFF.

This chain uses TRBV28 with TRBJ2-1; D is tentatively TRBD1 or TRBD2 (6 bases each). With 6 bases removed from V and 8 bases from J, the gap between germline ends came to 20 bases. CDR1 and CDR2 (germline): MDHEN, SYDVKM. The CDR3 is 15 amino acids. The CDR3 is CASSPTVPGGDEQFF. The CDR3 coding sequence is TGTGCCAGCAGCCCAACTGTCCCCGGGGGCGATGAGCAGTTCTTC. Using reference TRBV28 and TRBJ2-1 for the parts outside the CDR3, the full variable domain is DVKVTQSSRYLVKRTGEKVFLECVQDMDHENMFWYRQDPGLGLRLIYFSYDVKMKEKGDIPEGYSVSREKKERFSLILESASTNQTSMYLCASSPTVPGGDEQFFGPGTRLTVL.

This clonotype was counted ten times or more. This chain uses TRBV28 with TRBJ1-5, with a weak D call TRBD1 (5 bases). The V end lost 7 bases, the J end lost 3 bases, and 16 bases lay between the germline ends. This CDR3 spans 15 amino acids. CDR1 is MDHEN, CDR2 SYDVKM, per germline. CDR3 amino acids: CASNRQFASNQPQHF. The CDR3 bases are TGTGCCAGCAACAGACAGTTCGCCTCCAATCAGCCCCAGCATTTT.

This clonotype was seen repeatedly, ten times or more. The chain joins TRBV3-1 to TRBJ2-7, with 9 bases matching TRBD1. This CDR3 is 15 amino acids long. The V and J ends lost 1 base and 5 bases, in that order; junction bases with no gene match: 6. The V gene's germline CDR1 is LGHDT and CDR2 YNNKEL (reference sequence). CDR3 sequence: CASSQAGTGIDEQYF. The CDR3 DNA is TGTGCCAGCAGCCAAGCCGGGACAGGGATCGACGAGCAGTACTTC.

This rearrangement joins TRBV24-1 to TRBJ2-3, with D possibly matching TRBD1 (5 bases). Trimming took 9 bases from V and 3 from J, leaving 15 bases between them. The CDR3 loop spans 14 amino acids. Germline V gene sequence: CDR1 KGHDR, CDR2 SFDVKD. In nucleotides, the CDR3 is TGTGCCACCGCAAAGGGGCGGAGAACAGATACGCAGTATTTT. Its translation is CATAKGRRTDTQYF.

This sequence joins TRBV6-1 and TRBJ2-7, with D possibly being TRBD1 (6 bases). The length of the CDR3 is 11 residues. The V and J ends lost 11 bases and 2 bases respectively, with 10 bases between them. The germline gives CDR1 MNHNS, CDR2 SASEGT. CDR3 DNA: TGTGCCGCCCGGACAGCCTACGAGCAGTACTTC. The encoded protein is CAARTAYEQYF.

This clonotype has a handful of counts. V and J are TRBV5-1 and TRBJ2-1; 12 bases match TRBD2. The length of the CDR3 is 16 residues. Trimming removed 0 bases from V and 9 bases from J; junction bases left unmatched: 7. The germline CDR1 and CDR2 sequences are SGHRS and YFSETQ. CDR3 sequence (DNA): TGCGCCAGCAGCTTGGCCGCTAGCGGGAGGGCCGGTGAGCAGTTCTTC. Translated, it gives CASSLAASGRAGEQFF.

This chain links TRBV20-1 with TRBJ1-1; 8 bases align to TRBD1. J gave up 1 base and V 6 bases, and 1 base lay outside the gene matches. The CDR3 has 12 residues. Germline values: CDR1 DFQATT, CDR2 SNEGSKA (reference sequence). CDR3 coding DNA: TGCAGTGCCGGACAGGGGAACACTGAAGCTTTCTTT. Amino acids: CSAGQGNTEAFF.

This clonotype was seen a handful of times. V usage is TRBV3-1 and J usage is TRBJ2-1, with D unclear. V was clipped by 1 base and J by 0 bases, with 7 bases between them. The germline gives CDR1 LGHDT, CDR2 YNNKEL (reference sequence). The CDR3 runs 15 residues. CDR3 protein: CASSQASDSYNEQFF. Written as DNA, the CDR3 is TGTGCCAGCAGCCAAGCCTCCGACTCCTACAATGAGCAGTTCTTC.

In this sample, this clonotype turned up many times. The V call is TRBV2, the J call TRBJ2-7; 9 bases are shared with TRBD1. J lost 3 bases, V lost 6 bases, and 9 bases had no gene match. From germline, CDR1 is SNHLY and CDR2 FYNNEI. The CDR3 has 15 residues. In DNA, the CDR3 is TGTGCCAGCAGCGTCCTGGACAGGGGTCTCTACGAGCAGTACTTC. It yields the protein CASSVLDRGLYEQYF.

This chain links TRBV13 with TRBJ2-1, with 7 bases aligning to TRBD2. Germline-derived CDR1 and CDR2 are PRHDT and FYEKMQ (reference sequence). V gave up 5 bases and J gave up 3 bases; unmatched junction bases: 4. The CDR3 extends over 14 amino acids. CDR3 sequence (DNA): TGTGCCAGCAGCCATTGGGAGGGCTACAATGAGCAGTTCTTC. It encodes CASSHWEGYNEQFF.

This clonotype has ten or more counts. J is TRBJ2-7 and V is TRBV28; the match to TRBD1 covers 10 bases. The CDR3 runs to 16 residues. Unmatched junction bases numbered 7, after V lost 2 bases and J lost 3 bases. Germline V gene sequence: CDR1 MDHEN, CDR2 SYDVKM. The CDR3 here is CASSLNEGQGYYEQYF. CDR3 DNA sequence: TGTGCCAGCAGTTTAAATGAGGGACAGGGGTACTACGAGCAGTACTTC.

The chain has TRBV7-9 and TRBJ2-7; 7 bases map to TRBD2. The V segment lost 5 bases and the J segment 3 bases; nucleotides outside the gene matches: 10. The CDR3 contains 15 residues. The germline CDR1 and CDR2 sequences are SEHNR and FQNEAQ (reference sequence). The CDR3 spells CASSHLEAGDYEQYF. The CDR3, as DNA: TGTGCCAGCAGCCACCTTGAGGCGGGAGACTACGAGCAGTACTTC.

This clonotype was counted a single time. This may come from a read error, since a much larger clone is one base off. This chain connects TRBV7-6 to TRBJ2-1, with 7 bases identical to TRBD2. Germline V gives CDR1 SGHVS, CDR2 FNYEAQ. The CDR3 is 16 amino acids. CDR3 in DNA: TGTGCCGGCAGCTTAGCGACCGGGAGGCTTAACAATGAGCAGTTCTTC. This codes for CAGSLATGRLNNEQFF.

On this clonotype itself: It may be a read error: a sequence one base away is much more abundant. The chain combines TRBV6-1 with TRBJ1-1; D unresolved. Per germline, CDR1 MNHNS and CDR2 SASEGT. This CDR3 has 13 residues. In DNA form, the CDR3 reads TGTGCCAGCAGTAAAAGGGAGATCACTGTAGCTTTCTTT. As protein: CASSKREITVAFF.

The chain links TRBV6-5 to TRBJ1-2; the D is unclear. Germline V CDR1 and CDR2: MNHEY, SVGAGI. This CDR3 comprises 12 residues. V lost 2 bases to trimming and J lost 8 bases, with 9 bases between them. The CDR3: CASSYPTGGYTF. The CDR3 DNA follows: TGTGCCAGCAGTTACCCGACGGGGGGCTACACCTTC.

Concerning this clonotype itself: A far larger clone is one base from this, pointing to a likely read error. The V gene is TRBV12-3 or TRBV12-4, the J gene TRBJ2-7, with TRBD1 identical over 9 bases. With 5 bases clipped from V and 3 bases from J, the junction kept 2 bases outside the gene matches. The CDR3 sequence is 13 residues long. The CDR3 protein is CASSGGQGYEQYF. The CDR3 DNA reads TGTGCCAGCAGTGGGGGACAGGGCTACGAGCAGTACTTC.

This clonotype was recorded a few times. This chain's CDR3 is CASSLTGASGSYEQYF. The CDR3 coding sequence is TGTGCCAGCAGCCTAACCGGGGCTAGCGGATCCTACGAGCAGTACTTC. The chain is built from TRBV13 and TRBJ2-7; 7 nucleotides line up with TRBD2. The ends lost 5 bases at V and 1 base at J; junction bases unmatched: 11. This CDR3 has 16 residues. CDR1 and CDR2 from the germline V gene are PRHDT and FYEKMQ (reference sequence).